This T cell receptor (beta chain) emerged from a study of blood T cell repertoires in COVID-19. From germline, CDR1 is SGHRS and CDR2 YFSETQ. This CDR3 has 15 amino acids. Trimming removed 0 bases at V and 4 bases at J, with 10 bases between. Sequencing was performed with immunoSEQ multiplex PCR; in TCRdb, only in-frame clones are kept and a portion is missing. The table has about 190,000 clones, roughly 90% seen once. This clone has only one observation. The sequencing sample was made of peripheral blood. The chain joins TRBV5-1 to TRBJ1-4; a possible D gene is TRBD1 (6 bases). The sequence came from a woman aged 40 to 50 who had recovered from COVID-19. The CDR3 DNA reads TGCGCCAGCAGCTTGGAGGGACAACGTAATGAAAAACTGTTTTTT. Translation gives CASSLEGQRNEKLFF.